Following are 32 T cell receptor beta chains from one sample sequenced in a study of T cells in Graves' hyperthyroidism and ophthalmopathy. RNA transcripts provided the source from which TCR beta CDR3 regions were amplified. HTBI primers were used for first-round RT-PCR of the TCR CDR3. TCRdb ran MiXCR on the multiplex PCR reads and lists one entry per CDR3 protein. Of almost 500,000 distinct CDR3 sequences in the sample, less than 25% were seen once. Input material: blood. These receptors were obtained from a woman in her sixties or seventies with Graves' ophthalmopathy.

This clonotype was counted at least ten times. This chain connects TRBV7-2 to TRBJ2-2; 8 nucleotides align to TRBD2. After removal of 5 bases from V and 5 bases from J, the junction contained 4 bases not matched to a gene. This CDR3 region has 14 residues. Germline CDR1 SGHTA, CDR2 FQGNSA. CDR3 sequence (DNA): TGTGCCAGCAGCCCAAGCGGGAGAACCGGGGAGCTGTTTTTT. It specifies CASSPSGRTGELFF.

This clonotype came up a few times. This chain connects TRBV3-1 to TRBJ2-1; 13 nucleotides line up with TRBD2. The CDR3 contains 16 residues. Germline V gene lookup returns CDR1 LGHDT and CDR2 YNNKEL (reference sequence). After removal of 6 bases from V and 6 bases from J, the junction contained 8 bases not matched to a gene. CDR3: CASRPLRTSGSNEQFF. CDR3 DNA sequence: TGTGCCAGCAGACCCCTCAGGACTAGCGGGAGCAATGAGCAGTTCTTC.

J is TRBJ2-2 and V is TRBV13, with 8 bases that match TRBD2. This CDR3 is 15 amino acids long. With V trimmed by 3 bases and J by 5 bases, 5 bases remained unmatched. Per germline, CDR1 PRHDT and CDR2 FYEKMQ (reference sequence). CDR3 in amino acids: CASSLVGGATGELFF. In DNA form, the CDR3 reads TGTGCCAGCAGCTTGGTCGGGGGGGCGACCGGGGAGCTGTTTTTT.

The V gene is TRBV6-6, the J gene TRBJ2-3, with D hard to call. The ends were cut back, 2 bases at V and 3 bases at J, with 9 bases in the middle. CDR1 is MNHNY and CDR2 is SVGAGI in the germline V gene (reference sequence). The CDR3 spans 14 residues. CDR3 DNA sequence: TGTGCCAGCAGTTACGGGGTGATTACAGATACGCAGTATTTT. It encodes CASSYGVITDTQYF.

This clonotype was seen many times. This chain links TRBV28 with TRBJ1-2; 7 nucleotides match TRBD1. V lost 4 bases, J lost 2 bases, and 4 bases stayed unmatched. Germline-derived CDR1 and CDR2 are MDHEN and SYDVKM. This CDR3 comprises 14 residues. CDR3 region: CASSSPTGNYGYTF. The CDR3 nucleotides are TGTGCCAGCAGTTCCCCGACAGGGAACTATGGCTACACCTTC.

This clonotype was seen once. The V gene is TRBV15, the J gene TRBJ2-5; unclear D gene. The CDR3 is 11 amino acids. The germline CDR1 and CDR2 sequences are LNHNV and YYDKDF (reference sequence). V was clipped by 8 bases and J by 4 bases, with 8 bases between them. The CDR3 protein is CATSSTETQYF. The CDR3 bases are TGTGCCACCTCCTCTACAGAGACCCAGTACTTC.

The V gene is TRBV20-1, the J gene TRBJ2-1; no definite D call. The CDR3 length is 18 residues. Germline V gene sequence: CDR1 DFQATT, CDR2 SNEGSKA (reference sequence). V shed 1 base and J shed 4 bases, with 23 bases lying between them. CDR3 DNA: TGCAGTGCTAGAGCCCAAGAAAAGGTTGACGAAAGGTACAATGAGCAGTTCTTC. It encodes CSARAQEKVDERYNEQFF.

The chain carries TRBV7-2 and TRBJ2-3, with D possibly being TRBD2 (6 bases). Per germline, CDR1 SGHTA and CDR2 FQGNSA. V was cut by 1 base and J by 2 bases, with 13 bases left in between. This CDR3 contains 16 residues. For the CDR3, the DNA is TGTGCCAGCAGCTTAGGAACTAGCTTTTACACAGATACGCAGTATTTT. Translating it yields CASSLGTSFYTDTQYF.

The rearrangement uses TRBV3-1 and TRBJ2-1, with a possible D match to TRBD2 (6 bases). The germline gives CDR1 LGHDT, CDR2 YNNKEL (reference sequence). The CDR3 consists of 15 residues. V gave up 0 bases and J gave up 6 bases, with 12 bases separating them. CDR3 region: CASSQDGTSSNEQFF. CDR3 sequence (DNA): TGTGCCAGCAGCCAAGACGGGACTTCCAGCAATGAGCAGTTCTTC.

The chain uses TRBV30 and TRBJ1-1, with D possibly being TRBD1 (5 bases). This CDR3 is 13 amino acids long. V shed 2 bases and J shed 3 bases, with 10 bases lying between them. Germline V gene data show CDR1 as GTSNPN and CDR2 as SVGIG (reference sequence). CDR3 in DNA: TGTGCCTGGAGTTCTTGGGGGGACACTGAAGCTTTCTTT. It yields the protein CAWSSWGDTEAFF.

This clonotype was seen at least ten times. This rearrangement joins TRBV2 to TRBJ2-7; 8 nucleotides match TRBD1. The germline CDR1 and CDR2 sequences are SNHLY and FYNNEI. The ends lost 8 bases at V and 7 bases at J; junction bases unmatched: 10. The CDR3 consists of 13 residues. CDR3 sequence reads: CASGQGGFGEQYF. CDR3 nucleotides: TGTGCCAGCGGACAGGGTGGCTTTGGAGAGCAGTACTTC.

This clonotype was seen only a few times. The chain links TRBV7-2 to TRBJ1-3, with D perhaps matching TRBD1 (5 bases). V was shortened by 5 bases and J by 2 bases, with 10 bases between the two germline ends. Germline assignment: CDR1 SGHTA and CDR2 FQGNSA. The CDR3 contains 14 residues. The CDR3 here is CASSPWTTGNTIYF. Here the CDR3 DNA reads TGTGCCAGCAGCCCTTGGACAACTGGAAACACCATATATTTT.

This clonotype has just a few counts. V gene TRBV6-2 or TRBV6-3 combines with J gene TRBJ1-5; D possibly corresponds to TRBD1 (5 bases). This CDR3 has 14 amino acids. Germline V CDR1 and CDR2: MNHEY, SVGEGT. Trimming pared 4 bases from V and 7 bases from J, leaving 14 bases between. The CDR3 region is CASSSGRLGQPQHF. DNA of the CDR3: TGTGCCAGCAGTTCGGGACGGTTGGGGCAGCCCCAGCATTTT.

Ten or more counts support this clonotype. This chain joins TRBV7-8 and TRBJ2-3; D gene ambiguous. Trimming left V 1 base short and J 2 bases short, with 10 bases between. The CDR3 covers 15 residues. Germline lookup yields CDR1 SGHVS and CDR2 FQNEAQ. CDR3 sequence: CASSLEDGITDTQYF. CDR3 DNA: TGTGCCAGCAGCTTAGAGGATGGGATCACAGATACGCAGTATTTT.

Here the CDR3 reads CASSQVTGQILGKLFF. The DNA for the CDR3 is TGTGCCAGCAGCCAAGTAACCGGTCAGATCCTAGGAAAACTGTTTTTT. The V and J genes are TRBV3-1 and TRBJ1-4; D call uncertain. V lost 1 base to trimming and J lost 10 bases, with 19 bases between them. Germline V gene data show CDR1 as LGHDT and CDR2 as YNNKEL (reference sequence). CDR3 size: 16 residues.

The chain employs TRBV7-8 and TRBJ1-5; D unclear. Trimming removed 5 bases at V and 5 bases at J, with 7 bases between. This CDR3 has 12 amino acids. CDR1 is SGHVS and CDR2 is FQNEAQ in the germline V gene. The CDR3 loop is CASSPWDQPQHF. DNA for the CDR3: TGTGCCAGCAGCCCATGGGATCAGCCCCAGCATTTT.

The rearrangement joins TRBV20-1 to TRBJ2-2, with TRBD2 matching 7 bases. The CDR3 length is 16 residues. V trimming: 2 bases; J trimming: 7 bases; junction bases outside the gene matches: 13. CDR1 is DFQATT and CDR2 is SNEGSKA in the germline V gene (reference sequence). CDR3 amino acids: CSARNVYGGRGGELFF. The CDR3 coding sequence is TGCAGTGCTAGAAACGTCTACGGAGGGAGGGGCGGGGAGCTGTTTTTT.

This chain connects TRBV5-6 to TRBJ1-5; maybe TRBD1 (5 bases). This CDR3 is built from 15 residues. Between the trimmed V and J ends, which lost 5 bases and 0 bases, there was a span of 12 bases. Germline V gene data show CDR1 as SGHDT and CDR2 as YYEEEE. The DNA for the CDR3 is TGTGCCAGCAGTCAGGGCAGCTATAGCAATCAGCCCCAGCATTTT. It translates to CASSQGSYSNQPQHF.

V usage is TRBV5-4 and J usage is TRBJ2-5; TRBD1 matches at 10 bases. This CDR3 has 16 amino acids. Trimming cost V 4 bases and J 1 base; bases outside gene matches: 7. Germline loops: CDR1 SGHNT, CDR2 YYREEE (reference sequence). CDR3 nucleotide sequence: TGTGCCAGCAGCCCTAGACAGGGGGCGTTCCAAGAGACCCAGTACTTC. Translated: CASSPRQGAFQETQYF.

CDR3 nucleotides: TGCGCCAGCAGCCAAGCCGGGACTAGCGGGATCTACGAGCAGTACTTC. Translation: CASSQAGTSGIYEQYF. The rearrangement joins TRBV4-1 to TRBJ2-7; TRBD2 agrees at 13 bases. The germline gives CDR1 MGHRA, CDR2 YSYEKL. The CDR3 is 16 residues long. The trim removed 1 base at V and 3 bases at J, leaving 3 bases unmatched.

The chain is built from TRBV9 and TRBJ2-1; D gene unclear. Trimming removed 8 bases from V and 8 bases from J, with 5 bases in between. This CDR3 is 9 amino acids long. Germline V gene lookup returns CDR1 SGDLS and CDR2 YYNGEE. The CDR3 sequence: CARWDEQFF. CDR3 sequence (DNA): TGTGCCAGATGGGATGAGCAGTTCTTC.

V gene TRBV2 combines with J gene TRBJ1-2; 7 bases line up with TRBD1. With V trimmed by 3 bases and J by 4 bases, 8 bases remained unmatched. The germline V gene has CDR1 SNHLY and CDR2 FYNNEI. There are 15 residues in the CDR3. The CDR3 DNA is TGTGCCAGCAGTGAGGGACAGACCCCTTCCTATGGCTACACCTTC. As protein: CASSEGQTPSYGYTF.

This clonotype showed up just a few times. The rearrangement joins TRBV29-1 to TRBJ2-5, with D possibly TRBD1 on 6 matching bases. Germline V gene lookup returns CDR1 SQVTM and CDR2 ANQGSEA. V was trimmed by 3 bases and J by 6 bases, leaving 11 bases between them. The CDR3 is 12 amino acids. The chain's CDR3 is CSVEDSPKTQYF. In nucleotides, the CDR3 is TGCAGCGTTGAGGACAGTCCGAAGACCCAGTACTTC.

The rearrangement uses TRBV2 and TRBJ2-3, with 7 bases fitting TRBD2. V shed 4 bases, J shed 3 bases, and the junction held 7 bases outside the gene matches. Per the germline V gene, CDR1 is SNHLY and CDR2 is FYNNEI. The CDR3 runs to 15 residues. This CDR3 reads CASSVPGTKTDTQYF. CDR3 bases: TGTGCCAGCAGTGTACCCGGGACTAAGACAGATACGCAGTATTTT.

In its sample, this clonotype was seen a few times. This chain uses TRBV12-3 or TRBV12-4 with TRBJ2-1; D remains unclear. There are 15 residues in the CDR3. Trimming pared 5 bases from V and 0 bases from J, leaving 11 bases between. In nucleotides, the CDR3 is TGTGCCAGCAGTCTTCGGTCGAGCTCCTACAATGAGCAGTTCTTC. Translation gives CASSLRSSSYNEQFF.

The sample holds a few counts of this clonotype. V gene TRBV29-1 combines with J gene TRBJ2-7; D may be TRBD1 (5 bases). In germline, CDR1 is SQVTM, CDR2 ANQGSEA. Trimming shortened V by 2 bases and J by 5 bases, and 10 bases separated the two germline ends. The CDR3 runs 12 residues. CDR3 sequence reads: CSVEQGWDEQYF. The CDR3 coding sequence is TGCAGCGTTGAACAGGGTTGGGACGAGCAGTACTTC.

This clonotype has ten or more counts. The chain carries TRBV6-1 and TRBJ2-1; possible D gene TRBD1, 5 bases. Trimming took off 7 bases at V and 10 bases at J, with 11 bases between the two ends. The germline V gene has CDR1 MNHNS and CDR2 SASEGT. This CDR3 comprises 11 residues. The CDR3 sequence is CASKEQVEQFF. The DNA for the CDR3 is TGTGCCAGCAAGGAACAGGTCGAGCAGTTCTTC.

This clonotype was observed many times. V is TRBV24-1 and J is TRBJ1-2; D remains unclear. The V end lost 3 bases, the J end lost 4 bases, and 8 bases lay between the germline ends. Germline assignment: CDR1 KGHDR and CDR2 SFDVKD. The length of the CDR3 is 13 residues. This CDR3 reads CATSDLYSYGYTF. CDR3 nucleotides: TGTGCCACCAGTGATCTGTACAGCTATGGCTACACCTTC.

In its sample, this clonotype was seen many times. This sequence joins TRBV6-1 and TRBJ2-7, with D perhaps being TRBD1 or TRBD2 (6 bases each). V was trimmed by 2 bases and J by 7 bases, leaving 21 bases between them. CDR3 length: 16 amino acids. Germline CDR1 is MNHNS and CDR2 is SASEGT. This CDR3 is CASSENLLQGGREQYF. The CDR3, as DNA: TGTGCCAGCAGTGAAAATCTTTTACAGGGAGGACGGGAGCAGTACTTC.

This clonotype was picked up a small number of times. J is TRBJ1-1 and V is TRBV3-1, with D hard to call. This CDR3 region has 13 residues. Germline loops: CDR1 LGHDT, CDR2 YNNKEL (reference sequence). Trimming left V 2 bases short and J 1 base short, with 5 bases between. CDR3 coding DNA: TGTGCCAGCAGCCAACCAGGGAACACTGAAGCTTTCTTT. It translates to CASSQPGNTEAFF. Looking up the rest from reference TRBV3-1 and TRBJ1-1 gives the full variable domain: DTAVSQTPKYLVTQMGNDKSIKCEQNLGHDTMYWYKQDSKKFLKIMFSYNNKELIINETVPNRFSPKSPDKAHLNLHINSLELGDSAVYFCASSQPGNTEAFFGQGTRLTVV.

This clonotype was seen a few times. This rearrangement joins TRBV7-2 to TRBJ2-7; 7 nucleotides agree with TRBD1. The length of the CDR3 is 14 residues. The V segment lost 5 bases and the J segment 3 bases; nucleotides outside the gene matches: 7. CDR1 is SGHTA, CDR2 FQGNSA, per germline. In nucleotides, the CDR3 is TGTGCCAGCAGCCTGGGACAGAACTACTACGAGCAGTACTTC. As protein: CASSLGQNYYEQYF.

This clonotype was found a few times. V and J are TRBV14 and TRBJ2-6; D might be TRBD1 or TRBD2, each matching 6 bases. CDR1 and CDR2 (germline): SGHDN, FVKESK. The length of the CDR3 is 18 residues. Trimming stripped 1 base from V and 0 bases from J, with 13 bases between. CDR3 residues: CASSQGGAARSGANVLTF. The CDR3 DNA reads TGTGCCAGCAGCCAAGGGGGGGCTGCCCGCTCTGGGGCCAACGTCCTGACTTTC. The full variable domain, with the rest looked up from reference TRBV14 and TRBJ2-6, is EAGVTQFPSHSVIEKGQTVTLRCDPISGHDNLYWYRRVMGKEIKFLLHFVKESKQDESGMPNNRFLAERTGGTYSTLKVQPAELEDSGVYFCASSQGGAARSGANVLTFGAGSRLTVL.